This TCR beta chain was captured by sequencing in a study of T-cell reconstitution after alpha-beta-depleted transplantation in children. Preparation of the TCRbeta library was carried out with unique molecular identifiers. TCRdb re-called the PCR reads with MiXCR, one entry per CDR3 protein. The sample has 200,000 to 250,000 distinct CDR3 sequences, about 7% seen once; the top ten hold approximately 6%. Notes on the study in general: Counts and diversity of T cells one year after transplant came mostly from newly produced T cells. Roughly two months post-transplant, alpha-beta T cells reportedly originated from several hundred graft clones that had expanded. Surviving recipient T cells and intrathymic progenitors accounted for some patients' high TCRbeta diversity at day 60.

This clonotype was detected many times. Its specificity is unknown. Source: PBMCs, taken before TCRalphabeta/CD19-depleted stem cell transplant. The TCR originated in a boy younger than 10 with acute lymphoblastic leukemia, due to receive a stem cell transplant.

The CDR3 region has the DNA TGTGCCCTCGGACAGACCTCCTACGAGCAGTACTTC. Translation gives CALGQTSYEQYF. The chain joins TRBV10-3 to TRBJ2-7; TRBD1 might be the D (6 bases). The CDR3 sequence is 12 residues long. Trimming stripped 11 bases from V and 0 bases from J, with 11 bases between. Per the germline V gene, CDR1 is ENHRY and CDR2 is SYGVKD.